The 27 T cell receptor beta chains below come from one sample, sequenced in a study of T cell clonotyping in hematopoietic cell transplantation. Measured with immunoSEQ multiplex PCR; TCRdb has only the in-frame clones, and not every one. The sample lists about 16,000 clones; approximately 85% were seen once. Material for sequencing was peripheral blood mononuclear cells. The source is a middle-aged woman in good health. Some clones in this sample may be carry-over from other donors' samples.

The chain has TRBV27 and TRBJ2-7, with TRBD1 identical over 10 bases. Trimming removed 5 bases from V and 1 base from J; junction bases left unmatched: 5. CDR3 length equals 15 residues. Germline V gene lookup returns CDR1 MNHEY and CDR2 SMNVEV (reference sequence). The CDR3 spells CASSVGQGNSYEQYF. The CDR3 coding sequence is TGTGCCAGCAGTGTGGGACAGGGGAATTCCTACGAGCAGTACTTC.

The chain recombines TRBV5-1 with TRBJ2-5; D remains unclear. This CDR3 spans 13 amino acids. Trimming removed 3 bases at V and 2 bases at J, with 8 bases between. Per germline, CDR1 SGHRS and CDR2 YFSETQ. The CDR3 DNA is TGCGCCAGCAGCTCAGTCAGTCAAGAGACCCAGTACTTC. This gives the protein CASSSVSQETQYF.

In this sample, this clone turned up once. This sequence joins TRBV4-2 and TRBJ2-7; D is perhaps TRBD1 or TRBD2 (5 bases each). Germline loops: CDR1 LGHNA, CDR2 YNFKEQ. V lost 4 bases and J 2 bases, leaving 12 bases between the germline ends. The CDR3 runs to 14 residues. For the CDR3, the DNA is TGTGCCAGCAGCCCGGACATGGGGGCCTACGAGCAGTACTTC. Amino acid sequence: CASSPDMGAYEQYF.

The genes are TRBV7-8 and TRBJ2-7, with TRBD1 identical over 10 bases. Germline CDR1 is SGHVS and CDR2 is FQNEAQ. CDR3 size: 17 residues. V dropped 2 bases and J dropped 2; count of bases not matched to a gene: 9. The CDR3 bases are TGTGCCAGCAGCTTATGGCGGGCCGGGACAGGGGCCTACGAGCAGTACTTC. This gives the protein CASSLWRAGTGAYEQYF.

The chain uses TRBV5-1 and TRBJ2-5; 7 bases map to TRBD1. The V and J ends lost 4 bases and 1 base, in that order; junction bases with no gene match: 4. Germline CDR1 reads SGHRS; CDR2 reads YFSETQ. There are 14 residues in the CDR3. The CDR3 DNA reads as TGCGCCAGCAGCCCCGGGACAGCCCAAGAGACCCAGTACTTC. Encoded protein: CASSPGTAQETQYF. Full variable domain (rest looked up from reference TRBV5-1 and TRBJ2-5): KAGVTQTPRYLIKTRGQQVTLSCSPISGHRSVSWYQQTPGQGLQFLFEYFSETQRNKGNFPGRFSGRQFSNSRSEMNVSTLELGDSALYLCASSPGTAQETQYFGPGTRLLVL.

The gene calls are TRBV29-1 and TRBJ2-2; 9 bases agree with TRBD2. Germline-derived CDR1 and CDR2 are SQVTM and ANQGSEA. This CDR3 contains 16 residues. Germline trimming cut 7 bases from V and 1 base from J; bases unmatched to any gene: 10. CDR3 in DNA: TGCAGCGCCCGTTGGGGCGGGAGGGAGAACACCGGGGAGCTGTTTTTT. Protein: CSARWGGRENTGELFF.

This chain uses TRBV7-2 with TRBJ2-3; the match to TRBD2 covers 8 bases. With 7 bases clipped from V and 5 bases from J, the junction kept 8 bases outside the gene matches. The CDR3 runs 14 residues. Germline CDR1 is SGHTA and CDR2 is FQGNSA. CDR3 DNA: TGTGCCAGCAAACGGGGGGGCGAAGGAGATACGCAGTATTTT. Its translation is CASKRGGEGDTQYF.

The chain is built from TRBV9 and TRBJ2-6; D perhaps matches TRBD2 (5 bases). Trimming shortened V by 3 bases and J by 0 bases, and 16 bases separated the two germline ends. From germline, CDR1 is SGDLS and CDR2 YYNGEE. This CDR3 is built from 18 residues. The DNA for the CDR3 is TGTGCCAGCAGCGGGCTCCTAAGGACTCTCTCTGGGGCCAACGTCCTGACTTTC. It encodes CASSGLLRTLSGANVLTF.

The genes are TRBV7-2 and TRBJ1-6; TRBD1 aligns across 8 bases. CDR1 and CDR2 (germline): SGHTA, FQGNSA. V gave up 1 base and J gave up 6 bases; unmatched junction bases: 11. CDR3 size: 18 residues. As DNA, the CDR3 is TGTGCCAGCAGCTTAGATGTTGTCAGGGGGCGATCTAATTCACCCCTCCACTTT. Translation gives CASSLDVVRGRSNSPLHF.

This chain joins TRBV28 and TRBJ1-2; possibly TRBD1 for D (5 bases). This CDR3 is built from 15 residues. V was trimmed by 6 bases and J by 6 bases, leaving 20 bases between them. Germline V gene data show CDR1 as MDHEN and CDR2 as SYDVKM. The CDR3 region has the DNA TGTGCCAGCAGACTCCTGCGGATACGGGGGGATGGCTACACCTTC. Translation: CASRLLRIRGDGYTF.

The chain couples TRBV28 to TRBJ2-3; 7 nucleotides agree with TRBD2. The CDR3 runs to 18 residues. With 3 bases clipped from V and 9 bases from J, the junction kept 21 bases outside the gene matches. Per the germline V gene, CDR1 is MDHEN and CDR2 is SYDVKM. The CDR3 spells CASSFTPGLADPWATQYF. Here the CDR3 DNA reads TGTGCCAGCAGTTTTACCCCCGGGCTAGCGGACCCCTGGGCGACGCAGTATTTT.

This clone was detected only once. The chain employs TRBV14 and TRBJ2-1; D gene uncertain. The V end lost 4 bases, the J end lost 8 bases, and 15 bases lay between the germline ends. The CDR3 runs 14 residues. The germline CDR1 and CDR2 sequences are SGHDN and FVKESK. The CDR3 here is CASSPPLQRYEQFF. The CDR3 bases are TGTGCCAGCAGCCCACCACTACAACGTTATGAGCAGTTCTTC. The full variable domain, completed using reference TRBV14 and TRBJ2-1, is EAGVTQFPSHSVIEKGQTVTLRCDPISGHDNLYWYRRVMGKEIKFLLHFVKESKQDESGMPNNRFLAERTGGTYSTLKVQPAELEDSGVYFCASSPPLQRYEQFFGPGTRLTVL.

This rearrangement joins TRBV5-1 to TRBJ1-2; D is uncertain. V was cut by 3 bases and J by 2 bases, with 8 bases left in between. Germline loops: CDR1 SGHRS, CDR2 YFSETQ. The CDR3 is made up of 13 amino acids. The DNA for the CDR3 is TGCGCCAGCAGCTCGGACGGGAACTATGGCTACACCTTC. This encodes CASSSDGNYGYTF.

The chain links TRBV6-6 to TRBJ2-7; 7 nucleotides align to TRBD2. Trimming at V came to 3 bases and at J to 2 bases, leaving 4 bases not matched to a gene. The germline V gene has CDR1 MNHNY and CDR2 SVGAGI (reference sequence). The CDR3 extends over 14 amino acids. This CDR3 reads CASSYRGETYEQYF. The CDR3 DNA sequence: TGTGCCAGCAGTTATCGGGGGGAAACCTACGAGCAGTACTTC.

The CDR3 region has the DNA TGTGCCAGCAGCTTAGCGGACGGGATACGCTACGAGCAGTACTTC. Its protein product is CASSLADGIRYEQYF. The chain joins TRBV7-2 to TRBJ2-7, with D possibly matching TRBD2 (5 bases). The germline V and J ends were trimmed by 0 bases and 3 bases, with 12 bases remaining between them. The CDR3 has 15 residues. Germline CDR1 SGHTA, CDR2 FQGNSA.

In its sample, this clone was seen a few times. V and J are TRBV25-1 and TRBJ1-4, with D perhaps matching TRBD1 (5 bases). This CDR3 has 15 residues. CDR1 is MGHDK, CDR2 SYGVNS, per germline. Trimming took off 0 bases at V and 4 bases at J, with 9 bases between the two ends. CDR3 residues: CASSEYWGDNEKLFF. The CDR3, as DNA: TGTGCCAGCAGTGAATATTGGGGCGATAATGAAAAACTGTTTTTT.

V and J are TRBV9 and TRBJ2-7; TRBD2 aligns across 8 bases. The CDR3 loop spans 15 amino acids. Unmatched junction bases numbered 9, after V lost 4 bases and J lost 3 bases. The germline gives CDR1 SGDLS, CDR2 YYNGEE. The CDR3 DNA sequence: TGTGCCAGCAGCCCCGATAGCGGGACCAGCTACGAGCAGTACTTC. Its translation: CASSPDSGTSYEQYF.

The CDR3 sequence: CASSQVEGADEKLFF. CDR3 nucleotide sequence: TGCGCCAGCAGCCAAGTAGAGGGCGCGGATGAAAAACTGTTTTTT. This chain links TRBV4-1 with TRBJ1-4; D is ambiguous. The CDR3 runs 15 residues. The V end lost 1 base, the J end lost 6 bases, and 12 bases lay between the germline ends. Germline V lookup: CDR1 MGHRA, CDR2 YSYEKL.

A few counts support this clone. The V and J genes are TRBV30 and TRBJ2-5, with D maybe TRBD1 (6 bases). CDR1 is GTSNPN and CDR2 is SVGIG in the germline V gene (reference sequence). Trimming cost V 3 bases and J 6 bases, with 8 bases left between them. The CDR3 contains 11 residues. The CDR3 DNA is TGTGCCTGGAGCGACAGGCAGACCCAGTACTTC. Translated, it gives CAWSDRQTQYF.

This chain links TRBV7-2 with TRBJ1-1; TRBD1 is a possible D gene (5 bases). Germline V gene lookup returns CDR1 SGHTA and CDR2 FQGNSA. V was clipped by 1 base and J by 11 bases, with 17 bases between them. The length of the CDR3 is 14 residues. The CDR3 coding sequence is TGTGCCAGCAGCTTAGAGGGGACGAGACCCTCCGCTTTCTTT. Translation gives CASSLEGTRPSAFF.

This rearrangement joins TRBV9 to TRBJ2-2, with D perhaps TRBD2 (7 bases). The CDR3 loop spans 14 amino acids. V was clipped by 2 bases and J by 5 bases, with 10 bases between them. Germline CDR1 reads SGDLS; CDR2 reads YYNGEE. CDR3 loop: CASSVGGRTGELFF. CDR3 DNA sequence: TGTGCCAGCAGCGTCGGGGGGCGTACCGGGGAGCTGTTTTTT.

The chain carries TRBV4-2 and TRBJ2-7; D remains unclear. V shed 0 bases and J shed 0 bases, with 6 bases lying between them. The V gene's germline CDR1 is LGHNA and CDR2 YNFKEQ. The CDR3 totals 14 residues. In DNA, the CDR3 is TGTGCCAGCAGCCAAGATAGACACTCCTACGAGCAGTACTTC. Translation gives CASSQDRHSYEQYF.

The rearrangement uses TRBV29-1 and TRBJ1-1; a weak D match, TRBD1 (5 bases). V gave up 7 bases and J gave up 1 base, with 19 bases separating them. Germline V gene sequence: CDR1 SQVTM, CDR2 ANQGSEA. CDR3 size: 15 residues. The CDR3 loop reads CSAEGREDGNTEAFF. CDR3 nucleotide sequence: TGCAGCGCCGAGGGCAGGGAAGATGGGAACACTGAAGCTTTCTTT.

The chain recombines TRBV2 with TRBJ1-2, with 7 bases that match TRBD1. The germline gives CDR1 SNHLY, CDR2 FYNNEI. V dropped 11 bases and J dropped 4; count of bases not matched to a gene: 10. The CDR3 is made up of 13 amino acids. DNA for the CDR3: TGTGCCGGTTCAGGGGGTCAAGGCTATGGCTACACCTTC. Amino acids: CAGSGGQGYGYTF. Full variable domain (rest looked up from reference TRBV2 and TRBJ1-2): EPEVTQTPSHQVTQMGQEVILRCVPISNHLYFYWYRQILGQKVEFLVSFYNNEISEKSEIFDDQFSVERPDGSNFTLKIRSTKLEDSAMYFCAGSGGQGYGYTFGSGTRLTVV.

V and J are TRBV27 and TRBJ2-1; tentative D call: TRBD1 (5 bases). CDR1 and CDR2 from the germline V gene are MNHEY and SMNVEV (reference sequence). This CDR3 is built from 13 residues. The ends were cut back, 6 bases at V and 7 bases at J, with 13 bases in the middle. The CDR3 spells CASRTGAVNEQFF. The CDR3, as DNA: TGTGCCAGCAGGACTGGGGCAGTAAATGAGCAGTTCTTC.

This clone was seen only once. The chain carries TRBV6-6 and TRBJ2-3; 9 bases are a match to TRBD1. CDR3 length: 13 residues. Losses at the gene ends were 7 bases for V and 3 bases for J; bases not matched to a gene: 2. CDR1 is MNHNY and CDR2 is SVGAGI in the germline V gene (reference sequence). CDR3 residues: CASKTGGTDTQYF. The CDR3 nucleotides are TGTGCCAGCAAGACAGGGGGAACAGATACGCAGTATTTT.

J is TRBJ1-1 and V is TRBV6-6, with a possible D match to TRBD1 (5 bases). Trimming cost V 8 bases and J 6 bases, with 13 bases left between them. CDR3 length: 12 amino acids. Germline V gene data show CDR1 as MNHNY and CDR2 as SVGAGI (reference sequence). DNA of the CDR3: TGTGCCAGCGGAGACAGAGAACCTGAAGCTTTCTTT. This gives the protein CASGDREPEAFF.